This T cell receptor (beta chain) was identified in a study of T cell repertoires in cytomegalovirus infection. Study summary: Public TCR beta signatures marked donors with CMV infection and the matching HLA. Broader study findings: HLA-C-restricted CMV clonotypes gave the most frequent clonotype in two of eight donors.

There are many counts of this clonotype. Antigen unknown. TCRdb called the reads again in MiXCR, with one record for every CDR3 protein. The sample records roughly 500,000 distinct CDR3 sequences, approximately 16% being singletons. V shed 2 bases and J shed 10 bases, with 9 bases lying between them. The V gene's germline CDR1 is SNHLY and CDR2 FYNNEI. The CDR3 runs to 12 residues. Sequenced material: CD8+ T cells from PBMCs. J is TRBJ2-1 and V is TRBV2; unclear D gene. The receptor's source is a human donor in good health (CMV status not recorded). Some clones in this sample may be carry-over from other donors' samples. CDR3 residues: CASSEQNVEQFF. The CDR3 nucleotides are TGTGCCAGCAGTGAACAGAACGTCGAGCAGTTCTTC.